Below are 23 T cell receptor beta chains sequenced from a single sample in a study of graft-versus-host responses after intestinal transplantation. Their antigens are not known. Sequencing was performed with immunoSEQ multiplex PCR; in TCRdb, only in-frame clones are kept and a portion is missing. The data contain about 85,000 clones, 80% to 95% of them seen just once; the ten biggest clones take up less than 8.5%. The source was unstimulated CD8+ T cells sorted from spleen or lymph node cells, collected before transplant. The receptors were sampled from a human donor who was the organ donor for an intestinal transplant.

The chain has TRBV27 and TRBJ2-7; TRBD2 matches 10 bases. J lost 7 bases, V lost 6 bases, and 9 bases had no gene match. The CDR3 loop spans 14 amino acids. Per the germline V gene, CDR1 is MNHEY and CDR2 is SMNVEV (reference sequence). The CDR3 bases are TGTGCCAGCAGGGACCGAGCGGGAGGGAGAGAGCAGTACTTC. This codes for CASRDRAGGREQYF.

This chain joins TRBV6-5 and TRBJ2-7; D could derive from TRBD1 or TRBD2 (5 bases each). V was cut by 2 bases and J by 5 bases, with 13 bases left in between. Germline V CDR1 and CDR2: MNHEY, SVGAGI. This CDR3 contains 14 residues. CDR3 amino acids: CASSYGGGSHEQYF. CDR3 coding DNA: TGTGCCAGCAGTTACGGTGGGGGTTCCCACGAGCAGTACTTC.

The gene calls are TRBV5-4 and TRBJ1-1; TRBD1 matches at 8 bases. This CDR3 has 12 residues. V gave up 4 bases and J gave up 7 bases; unmatched junction bases: 3. The germline gives CDR1 SGHNT, CDR2 YYREEE (reference sequence). Here the CDR3 DNA reads TGTGCCAGCAGCCCGACAGGGGTTGAAGCTTTCTTT. Amino acid sequence: CASSPTGVEAFF.

V is TRBV29-1 and J is TRBJ1-2; 7 nucleotides line up with TRBD1. Unmatched junction bases numbered 9, after V lost 6 bases and J lost 5 bases. The length of the CDR3 is 13 residues. Germline V lookup: CDR1 SQVTM, CDR2 ANQGSEA. CDR3 in amino acids: CSVRTGREYGYTF. The CDR3 nucleotides read TGCAGCGTCCGGACAGGAAGGGAGTATGGCTACACCTTC.

The rearrangement links TRBV6-4 to TRBJ2-1, with TRBD1 matching over 9 bases. CDR1 and CDR2 from the germline V gene are MRHNA and SNTAGT. The V segment lost 5 bases and the J segment 1 base; nucleotides outside the gene matches: 3. The CDR3 is 15 amino acids. The CDR3 region has the DNA TGTGCCAGCAGTCCCGGGACAGGGTCCTACAATGAGCAGTTCTTC. Protein product: CASSPGTGSYNEQFF.

The chain links TRBV5-4 to TRBJ1-4; 12 bases align to TRBD1. The CDR3 is 18 amino acids. The trim removed 0 bases at V and 5 bases at J, leaving 8 bases unmatched. Germline loops: CDR1 SGHNT, CDR2 YYREEE (reference sequence). The CDR3 nucleotides are TGTGCCAGCAGCTTGGAACCGGGACAGGGGGCTCTAAATGAAAAACTGTTTTTT. Protein: CASSLEPGQGALNEKLFF. Using reference TRBV5-4 and TRBJ1-4 for the parts outside the CDR3, the full variable domain is ETGVTQSPTHLIKTRGQQVTLRCSSQSGHNTVSWYQQALGQGPQFIFQYYREEENGRGNFPPRFSGLQFPNYSSELNVNALELDDSALYLCASSLEPGQGALNEKLFFGSGTQLSVL.

CDR3 nucleotide sequence: TGTGCCAGCAGCTTAACGGGGGGGATCACAGATACGCAGTATTTT. The encoded protein is CASSLTGGITDTQYF. This chain joins TRBV7-3 and TRBJ2-3, with 7 bases aligning to TRBD2. CDR1 is SGHTA and CDR2 is FQGTGA in the germline V gene. The junction had 2 bases not matched to a gene; V was cut back by 0 bases and J by 2 bases. The CDR3 length is 15 residues.

The gene calls are TRBV5-1 and TRBJ1-6; tentatively, D is TRBD1 (5 bases). V was clipped by 5 bases and J by 0 bases, with 9 bases between them. Germline V gene data show CDR1 as SGHRS and CDR2 as YFSETQ. The CDR3 is 15 amino acids. CDR3 loop: CASRGLGSYNSPLHF. The CDR3 DNA sequence: TGCGCCAGCAGGGGGCTGGGCTCCTATAATTCACCCCTCCACTTT.

The chain has TRBV27 and TRBJ1-5; possibly TRBD1 for D (6 bases). This CDR3 is 13 amino acids long. Germline CDR1 reads MNHEY; CDR2 reads SMNVEV (reference sequence). V gave up 5 bases and J gave up 9 bases, with 14 bases separating them. DNA of the CDR3: TGTGCCAGCAGTCCAACAGGGTATCGGCCCCAGCATTTT. It yields the protein CASSPTGYRPQHF.

This clone was observed once. This chain connects TRBV19 to TRBJ1-4; D is possibly TRBD1 (5 bases). CDR3 length: 15 amino acids. Trimming took 3 bases from V and 7 from J, leaving 15 bases between them. The germline V gene has CDR1 LNHDA and CDR2 SQIVND (reference sequence). For the CDR3, the DNA is TGTGCCAGTAGTATTGCGGCAGGGCTGGGTGAAAAACTGTTTTTT. It encodes CASSIAAGLGEKLFF.

The CDR3 coding sequence is TGCGCCAGCAGCCCCGGGACAACGACCTACGAGCAGTACTTC. It yields the protein CASSPGTTTYEQYF. This chain connects TRBV4-1 to TRBJ2-7; D might be TRBD1 (6 bases). The CDR3 is 14 amino acids. Germline values: CDR1 MGHRA, CDR2 YSYEKL. The V end was cut by 4 bases, the J end by 2 bases, with 12 bases between.

J is TRBJ1-1 and V is TRBV19; D remains unclear. The CDR3 loop spans 13 amino acids. The germline V gene encodes CDR1 LNHDA and CDR2 SQIVND (reference sequence). Trimming took 7 bases from V and 1 from J, leaving 10 bases between them. CDR3 residues: CASTPIRNTEAFF. Written as DNA, the CDR3 is TGTGCCAGTACCCCTATCAGGAACACTGAAGCTTTCTTT.

To note about this clone: The junction shows a germline mismatch at one end, possibly a read error. Other nucleotide sequences from this sample produce the same CDR3. V gene TRBV6-5 combines with J gene TRBJ2-3, with 8 bases that match TRBD1. The CDR3 totals 15 residues. CDR1 is MNHEY, CDR2 SVGAGI, per germline. The CDR3 DNA reads TGTGCCAGCAGTTACTCAGGACAGGGTTCAGATACGCAGTACTTT. Residues: CASSYSGQGSDTQYF.

The J gene is TRBJ2-2, the V gene TRBV29-1, with TRBD1 matching over 9 bases. Germline CDR1 reads SQVTM; CDR2 reads ANQGSEA. With V trimmed by 6 bases and J by 5 bases, 7 bases remained unmatched. The CDR3 covers 14 residues. CDR3 region: CSVAGTGMTGELFF. The CDR3 DNA reads as TGCAGCGTAGCCGGGACAGGGATGACCGGGGAGCTGTTTTTT.

The chain has TRBV11-2 and TRBJ2-2; unclear D gene. V lost 3 bases and J lost 0, with 2 bases in between. The CDR3 is made up of 13 amino acids. Germline V lookup: CDR1 SGHAT, CDR2 FQNNGV. CDR3 coding DNA: TGTGCCAGCAGCTTTACGAACACCGGGGAGCTGTTTTTT. This codes for CASSFTNTGELFF.

The V gene is TRBV6-1, the J gene TRBJ1-2, with a weak D call TRBD1 (6 bases). The CDR3 sequence is 15 residues long. Trimming stripped 1 base from V and 4 bases from J, with 13 bases between. The germline gives CDR1 MNHNS, CDR2 SASEGT. The CDR3 here is CASSEGTGSTYGYTF. CDR3 nucleotides: TGTGCCAGCAGTGAAGGCACAGGGAGTACCTATGGCTACACCTTC.

The chain couples TRBV6-1 to TRBJ2-7; D may be TRBD1 or TRBD2 (5 bases each). Trimming stripped 8 bases from V and 3 bases from J, with 11 bases between. Per germline, CDR1 MNHNS and CDR2 SASEGT. CDR3 length: 12 amino acids. CDR3 coding DNA: TGTGCCAGCGCCGGGGCCGGCTACGAGCAGTACTTC. Protein: CASAGAGYEQYF.

This clone was detected only once. The chain uses TRBV19 and TRBJ2-2, with D tentatively TRBD2 (6 bases). This CDR3 comprises 14 residues. Between the trimmed V and J ends, which lost 2 bases and 5 bases, there was a span of 9 bases. Germline-derived CDR1 and CDR2 are LNHDA and SQIVND (reference sequence). This CDR3 reads CASSIFGGTGELFF. The CDR3 nucleotides are TGTGCCAGTAGTATATTCGGAGGGACCGGGGAGCTGTTTTTT.

This clone has a single count. The gene calls are TRBV5-1 and TRBJ1-5, with 7 bases matching TRBD1. The CDR3 sequence is 15 residues long. Germline-derived CDR1 and CDR2 are SGHRS and YFSETQ. J lost 5 bases, V lost 0 bases, and 5 bases had no gene match. CDR3 nucleotide sequence: TGCGCCAGCAGCTTGGGACAGGGTTGGGATCAGCCCCAGCATTTT. It translates to CASSLGQGWDQPQHF.

The chain uses TRBV7-3 and TRBJ2-2, with 8 bases lining up with TRBD2. This CDR3 has 15 amino acids. Unmatched junction bases numbered 6, after V lost 5 bases and J lost 4 bases. Germline lookup yields CDR1 SGHTA and CDR2 FQGTGA. CDR3 region: CASSELAAGTGELFF. The CDR3 DNA follows: TGTGCCAGCAGCGAACTAGCGGCAGGCACCGGGGAGCTGTTTTTT. The full variable domain, in which reference TRBV7-3 and TRBJ2-2 provide the parts outside the CDR3, is GAGVSQTPSNKVTEKGKYVELRCDPISGHTALYWYRQSLGQGPEFLIYFQGTGAADDSGLPNDRFFAVRPEGSVSTLKIQRTERGDSAVYLCASSELAAGTGELFFGEGSRLTVL.

This chain joins TRBV5-1 and TRBJ1-4; TRBD1 is a possible D gene (5 bases). Trimming pared 4 bases from V and 5 bases from J, leaving 18 bases between. CDR1 and CDR2 (germline): SGHRS, YFSETQ. The CDR3 has 16 amino acids. This CDR3 is CASSQTDSPENEKLFF. CDR3 DNA: TGCGCCAGCAGCCAAACCGACAGCCCGGAGAATGAAAAACTGTTTTTT.

This rearrangement joins TRBV7-9 to TRBJ2-2; 7 bases map to TRBD1. Trimming cost V 0 bases and J 7 bases; bases outside gene matches: 8. The CDR3 runs 16 residues. Germline CDR1 reads SEHNR; CDR2 reads FQNEAQ (reference sequence). Here the CDR3 DNA reads TGTGCCAGCAGCTTAGCTGACAGGGTGATTCACGGGGAGCTGTTTTTT. Amino acids: CASSLADRVIHGELFF.

The rearrangement uses TRBV10-2 and TRBJ2-7; tentative D call: TRBD1 (6 bases). The CDR3 length is 14 residues. The germline gives CDR1 WSHSY, CDR2 SAAADI. V was cut by 7 bases and J by 3 bases, with 16 bases left in between. The DNA of the CDR3 is TGCGCCAGCAACCCGACAGGTTATCTCTACGAGCAGTACTTC. Its translation is CASNPTGYLYEQYF.